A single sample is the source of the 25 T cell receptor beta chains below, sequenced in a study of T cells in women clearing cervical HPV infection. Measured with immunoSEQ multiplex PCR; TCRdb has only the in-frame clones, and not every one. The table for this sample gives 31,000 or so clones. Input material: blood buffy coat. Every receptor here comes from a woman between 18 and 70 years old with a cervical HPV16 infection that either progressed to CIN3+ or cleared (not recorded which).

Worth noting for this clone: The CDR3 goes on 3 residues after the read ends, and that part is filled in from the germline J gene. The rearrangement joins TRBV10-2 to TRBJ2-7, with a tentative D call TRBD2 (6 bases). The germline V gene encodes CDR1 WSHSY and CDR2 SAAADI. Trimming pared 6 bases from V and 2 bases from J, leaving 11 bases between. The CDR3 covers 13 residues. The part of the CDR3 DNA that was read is TGCGCCAGCAGACCTAGCGTGGCCTACGAG. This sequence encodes CASRPSVAYE. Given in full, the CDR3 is CASRPSVAYEQYF.

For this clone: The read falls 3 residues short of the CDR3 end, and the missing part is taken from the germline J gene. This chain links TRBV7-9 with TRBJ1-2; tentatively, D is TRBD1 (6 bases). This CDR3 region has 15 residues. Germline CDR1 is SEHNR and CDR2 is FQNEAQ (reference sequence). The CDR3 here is CASSLGLQGYNDYTF. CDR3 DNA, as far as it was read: TGTGCCAGCAGCCTAGGACTCCAGGGGTACAATGAC.

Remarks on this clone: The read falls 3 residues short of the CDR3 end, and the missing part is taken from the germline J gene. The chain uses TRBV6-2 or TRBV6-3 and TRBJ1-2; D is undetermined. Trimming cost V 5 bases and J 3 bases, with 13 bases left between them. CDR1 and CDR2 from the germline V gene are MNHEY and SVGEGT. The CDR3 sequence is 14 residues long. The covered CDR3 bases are TGTGCCAGCAGTACAGCACTAGTACACTATGGC. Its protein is CASSTALVHYG. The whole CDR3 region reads CASSTALVHYGYTF.

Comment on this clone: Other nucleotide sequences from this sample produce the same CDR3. CDR3 DNA, as far as it was read: TGCAGTGCTAGAGTGACAGGGGGGTCCTACGAG. Residues: CSARVTGGSYE. The CDR3 as a whole reads CSARVTGGSYEQYF. This sequence joins TRBV20-1 and TRBJ2-7, with 9 bases that match TRBD1. The read is 3 residues too short to cover the CDR3 end, so that end is filled in from the germline J gene. This CDR3 is built from 14 residues. V lost 1 base and J lost 1; bases outside the gene matches: 2. Germline lookup yields CDR1 DFQATT and CDR2 SNEGSKA (reference sequence).

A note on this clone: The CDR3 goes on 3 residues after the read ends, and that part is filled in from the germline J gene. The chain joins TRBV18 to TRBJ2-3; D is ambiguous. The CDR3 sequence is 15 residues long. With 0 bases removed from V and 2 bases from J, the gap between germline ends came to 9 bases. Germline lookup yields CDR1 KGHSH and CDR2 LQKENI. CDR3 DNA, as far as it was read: TGTGCCAGCTCACCACCTCCCACAGACACAGATACG. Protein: CASSPPPTDTDT. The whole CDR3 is CASSPPPTDTDTQYF.

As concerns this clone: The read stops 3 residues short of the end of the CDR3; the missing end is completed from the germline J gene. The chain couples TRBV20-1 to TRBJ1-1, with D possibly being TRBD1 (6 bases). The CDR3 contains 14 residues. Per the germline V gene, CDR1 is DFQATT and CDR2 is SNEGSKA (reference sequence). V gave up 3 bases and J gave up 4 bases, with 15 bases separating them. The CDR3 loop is CSASLASGVTEAFF. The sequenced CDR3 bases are TGCAGTGCTAGCCTAGCCTCAGGGGTCACTGAA.

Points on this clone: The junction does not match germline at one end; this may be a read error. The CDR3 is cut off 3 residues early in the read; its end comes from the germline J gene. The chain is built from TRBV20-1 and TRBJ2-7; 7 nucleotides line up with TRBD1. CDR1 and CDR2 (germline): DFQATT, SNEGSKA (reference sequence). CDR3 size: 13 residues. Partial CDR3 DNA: TGCAGTGCCAGAGACAGGGTTATCTACGAG. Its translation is CSARDRVIYE. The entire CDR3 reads CSARDRVIYEQYF.

The CDR3 is CSATRAGQNYGYTF. The CDR3 DNA, read in part, is TGCAGTGCTACCCGTGCTGGACAGAACTATGGC. V gene TRBV20-1 combines with J gene TRBJ1-2; TRBD1 might be the D (6 bases). The read ends 3 residues shy of where the CDR3 ends; the end is completed using the germline J gene. Germline CDR1 reads DFQATT; CDR2 reads SNEGSKA (reference sequence). V was shortened by 4 bases and J by 2 bases, with 14 bases between the two germline ends. CDR3 length: 14 amino acids.

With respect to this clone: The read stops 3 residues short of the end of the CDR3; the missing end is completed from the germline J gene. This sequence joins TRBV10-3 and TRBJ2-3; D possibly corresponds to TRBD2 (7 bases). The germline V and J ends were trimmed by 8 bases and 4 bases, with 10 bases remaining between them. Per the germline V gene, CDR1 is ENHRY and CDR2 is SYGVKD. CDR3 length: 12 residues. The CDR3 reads CAIGGAADTQYF. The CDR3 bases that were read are TGTGCCATCGGGGGGGCCGCAGATACG.

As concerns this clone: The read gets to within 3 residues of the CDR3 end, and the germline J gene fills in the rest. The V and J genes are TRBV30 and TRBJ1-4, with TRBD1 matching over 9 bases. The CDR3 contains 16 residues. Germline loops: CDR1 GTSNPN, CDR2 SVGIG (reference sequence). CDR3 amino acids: CAWSGHRGRFGSPLFF. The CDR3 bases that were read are TGTGCCTGGAGTGGCCACAGGGGGCGCTTTGGATCACCA.

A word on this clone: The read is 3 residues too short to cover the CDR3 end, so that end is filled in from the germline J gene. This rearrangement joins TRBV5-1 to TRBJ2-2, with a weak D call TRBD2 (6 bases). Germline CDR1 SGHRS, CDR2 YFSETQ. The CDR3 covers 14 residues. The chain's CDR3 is CASSTAGSYEKLFF. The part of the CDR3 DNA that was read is TGCGCCAGCAGCACGGCGGGGTCTTACGAAAAG.

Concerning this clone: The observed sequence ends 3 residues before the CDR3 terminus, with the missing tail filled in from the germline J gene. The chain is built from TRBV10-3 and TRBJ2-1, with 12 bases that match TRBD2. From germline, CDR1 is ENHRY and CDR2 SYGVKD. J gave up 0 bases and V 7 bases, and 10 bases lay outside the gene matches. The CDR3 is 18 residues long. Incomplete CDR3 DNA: TGTGCCATCACGAGACTAGCGGGGGTGATGAGCTCCTACAATGAG. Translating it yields CAITRLAGVMSSYNE. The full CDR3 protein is CAITRLAGVMSSYNEQFF.

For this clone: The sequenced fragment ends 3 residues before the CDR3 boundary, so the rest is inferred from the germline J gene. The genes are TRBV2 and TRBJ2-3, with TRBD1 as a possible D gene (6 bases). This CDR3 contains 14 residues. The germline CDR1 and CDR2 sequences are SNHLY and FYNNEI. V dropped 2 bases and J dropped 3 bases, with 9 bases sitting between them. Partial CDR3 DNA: TGTGCCAGCAGTGAATCTCAGGGGACAGATACG. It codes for CASSESQGTDT. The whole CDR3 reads CASSESQGTDTQYF. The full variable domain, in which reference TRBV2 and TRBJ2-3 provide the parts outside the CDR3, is EPEVTQTPSHQVTQMGQEVILRCVPISNHLYFYWYRQILGQKVEFLVSFYNNEISEKSEIFDDQFSVERPDGSNFTLKIRSTKLEDSAMYFCASSESQGTDTQYFGPGTRLTVL.

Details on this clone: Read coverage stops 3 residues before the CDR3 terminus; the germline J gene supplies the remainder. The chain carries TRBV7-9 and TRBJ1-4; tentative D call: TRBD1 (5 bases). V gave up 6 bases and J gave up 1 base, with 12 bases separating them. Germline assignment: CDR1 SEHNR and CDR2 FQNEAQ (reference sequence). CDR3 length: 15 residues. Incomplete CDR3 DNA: TGTGCCAGCAGTCCAGACAGACAAACTAATGAAAAA. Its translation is CASSPDRQTNEK. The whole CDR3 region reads CASSPDRQTNEKLFF.

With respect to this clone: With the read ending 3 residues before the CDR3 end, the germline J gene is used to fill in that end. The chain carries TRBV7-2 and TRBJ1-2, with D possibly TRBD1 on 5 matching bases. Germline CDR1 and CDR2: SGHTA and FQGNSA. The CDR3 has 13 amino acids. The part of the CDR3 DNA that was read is TGTGCCAGCAGCTTAGTCCCAGGGAACGAC. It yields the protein CASSLVPGND. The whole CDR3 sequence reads CASSLVPGNDYTF.

The DNA read from the CDR3 is TGCGCCAGCAGCGGGGGGGCGGTTAGAGAGACC. It translates to CASSGGAVRET. The full CDR3 sequence reads CASSGGAVRETQYF. The J gene is TRBJ2-5, the V gene TRBV5-1; D may be TRBD2 (7 bases). The read ends 3 residues early relative to the CDR3; the germline J gene fills the gap. Germline lookup yields CDR1 SGHRS and CDR2 YFSETQ. Trimming cost V 4 bases and J 4 bases, with 14 bases left between them. There are 14 residues in the CDR3. Based on the CDR3 plus reference TRBV5-1 and TRBJ2-5, the full variable domain is KAGVTQTPRYLIKTRGQQVTLSCSPISGHRSVSWYQQTPGQGLQFLFEYFSETQRNKGNFPGRFSGRQFSNSRSEMNVSTLELGDSALYLCASSGGAVRETQYFGPGTRLLVL.

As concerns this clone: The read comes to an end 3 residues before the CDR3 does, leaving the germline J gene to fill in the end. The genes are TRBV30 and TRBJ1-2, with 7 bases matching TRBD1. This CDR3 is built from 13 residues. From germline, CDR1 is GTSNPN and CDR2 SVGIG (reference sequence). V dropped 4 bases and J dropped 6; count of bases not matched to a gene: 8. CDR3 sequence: CAWNRGTGDGYTF. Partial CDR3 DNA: TGTGCCTGGAACAGGGGAACGGGGGATGGC.

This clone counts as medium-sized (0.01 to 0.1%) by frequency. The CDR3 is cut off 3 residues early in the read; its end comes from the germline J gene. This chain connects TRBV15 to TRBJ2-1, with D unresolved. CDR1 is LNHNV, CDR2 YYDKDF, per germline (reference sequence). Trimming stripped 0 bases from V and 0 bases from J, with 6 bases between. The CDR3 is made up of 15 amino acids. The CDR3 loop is CATSREQVSYNEQFF. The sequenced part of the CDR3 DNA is TGTGCCACCAGCAGAGAGCAGGTCTCCTACAATGAG.

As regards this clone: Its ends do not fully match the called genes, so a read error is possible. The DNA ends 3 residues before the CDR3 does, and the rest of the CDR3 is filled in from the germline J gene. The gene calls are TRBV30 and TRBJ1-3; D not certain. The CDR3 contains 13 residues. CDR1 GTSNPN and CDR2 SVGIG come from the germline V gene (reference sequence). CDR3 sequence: CAWSVAYQNTIYF. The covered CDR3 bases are TGTGCCTGGAGTGTCGCTTACCAAAACACG.

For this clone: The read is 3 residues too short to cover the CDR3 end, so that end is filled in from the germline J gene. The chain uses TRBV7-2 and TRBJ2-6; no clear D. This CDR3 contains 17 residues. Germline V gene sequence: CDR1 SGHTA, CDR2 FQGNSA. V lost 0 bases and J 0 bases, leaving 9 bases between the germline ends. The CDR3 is CASSLAPHGSGANVLTF. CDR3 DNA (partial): TGTGCCAGCAGCTTAGCCCCGCACGGCTCTGGGGCCAACGTC.

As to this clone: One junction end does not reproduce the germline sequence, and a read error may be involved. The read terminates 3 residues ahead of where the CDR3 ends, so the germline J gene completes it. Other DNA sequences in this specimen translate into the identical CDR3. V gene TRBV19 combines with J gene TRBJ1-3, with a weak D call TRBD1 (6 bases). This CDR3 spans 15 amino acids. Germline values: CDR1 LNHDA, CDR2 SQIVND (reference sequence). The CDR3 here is CASIPRGFSGNTIYF. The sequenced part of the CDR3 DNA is TGTGCCAGCATACCCAGGGGATTTTCCGGAAACACG.

CDR3 bases read: TGCGCCAGCAGCACCCGGACAGGGAGATTCCAAAACATT. Translated: CASSTRTGRFQNI. The full-length CDR3 reads as CASSTRTGRFQNIQYF. The chain uses TRBV5-1 and TRBJ2-4; 8 bases line up with TRBD1. The observed sequence ends 3 residues before the CDR3 terminus, with the missing tail filled in from the germline J gene. V lost 4 bases, J lost 5 bases, and 11 bases stayed unmatched. Germline V gene lookup returns CDR1 SGHRS and CDR2 YFSETQ. CDR3 length equals 16 residues.

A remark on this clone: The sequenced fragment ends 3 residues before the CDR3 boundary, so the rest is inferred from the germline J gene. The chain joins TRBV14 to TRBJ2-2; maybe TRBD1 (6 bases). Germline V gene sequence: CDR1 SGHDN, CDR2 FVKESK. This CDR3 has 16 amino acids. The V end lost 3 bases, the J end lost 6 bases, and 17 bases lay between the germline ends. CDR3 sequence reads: CASSHGQPSVSGELFF. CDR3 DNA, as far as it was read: TGTGCCAGCAGCCACGGACAGCCGTCCGTGTCCGGGGAG.

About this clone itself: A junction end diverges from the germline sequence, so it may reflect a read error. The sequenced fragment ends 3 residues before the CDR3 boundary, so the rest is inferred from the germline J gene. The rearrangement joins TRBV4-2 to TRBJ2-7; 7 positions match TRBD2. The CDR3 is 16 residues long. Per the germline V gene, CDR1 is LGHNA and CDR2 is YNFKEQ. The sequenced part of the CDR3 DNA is TGCGCCAGCAGCCAAGTTTCAGGCGGGAGCTCCTACGAG. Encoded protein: CASSQVSGGSSYE. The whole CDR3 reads CASSQVSGGSSYEQYF.

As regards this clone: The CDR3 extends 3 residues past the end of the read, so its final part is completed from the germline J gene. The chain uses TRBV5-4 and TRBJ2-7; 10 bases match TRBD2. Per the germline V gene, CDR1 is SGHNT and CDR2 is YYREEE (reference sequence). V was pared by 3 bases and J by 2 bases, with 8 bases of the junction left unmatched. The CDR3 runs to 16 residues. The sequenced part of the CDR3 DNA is TGTGCCAGCAGCTCCCTAGCGGGAGAGCGGGCCTACGAG. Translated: CASSSLAGERAYE. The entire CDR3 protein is CASSSLAGERAYEQYF.